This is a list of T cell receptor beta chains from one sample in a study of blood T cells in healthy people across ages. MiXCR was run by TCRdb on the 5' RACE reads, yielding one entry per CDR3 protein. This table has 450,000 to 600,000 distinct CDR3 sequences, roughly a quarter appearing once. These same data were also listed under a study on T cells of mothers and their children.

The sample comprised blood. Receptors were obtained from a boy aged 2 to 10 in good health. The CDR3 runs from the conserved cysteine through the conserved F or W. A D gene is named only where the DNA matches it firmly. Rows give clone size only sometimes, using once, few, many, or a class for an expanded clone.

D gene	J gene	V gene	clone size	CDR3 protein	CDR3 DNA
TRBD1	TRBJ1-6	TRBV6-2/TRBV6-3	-	CASSPGLRGNSPLHF	TGTGCCAGCAGTCCGGGACTCAGGGGGAATTCACCCCTCCACTTT
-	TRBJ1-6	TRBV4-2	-	CASSQERGFGSPLHF	TGTGCCAGCAGCCAAGAGCGGGGTTTTGGATCACCCCTCCACTTT
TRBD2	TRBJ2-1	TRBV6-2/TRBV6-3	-	CASSYRRGPMASGGAGEQFF	TGTGCCAGCAGTTACCGGAGGGGCCCGATGGCTAGCGGGGGGGCAGGTGAGCAGTTCTTC
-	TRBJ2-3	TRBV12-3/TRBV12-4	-	CATNDGVVDTQYF	TGTGCCACCAACGACGGGGTCGTGGATACGCAGTATTTT
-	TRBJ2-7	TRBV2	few	CASSEQGSAYEQYF	TGTGCCAGCAGTGAACAAGGGTCGGCATACGAGCAGTACTTC
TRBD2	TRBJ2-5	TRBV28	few	CASSGGGIAGGETQYF	TGTGCCAGCTCCGGCGGGGGAATAGCGGGAGGGGAGACCCAGTACTTC
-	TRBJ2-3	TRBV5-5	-	CASSLAWADTQYF	TGTGCCAGCAGCTTGGCCTGGGCAGATACGCAGTATTTT
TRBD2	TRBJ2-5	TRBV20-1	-	CSASVAGGPETQYF	TGCAGTGCTAGTGTAGCGGGAGGGCCAGAGACCCAGTACTTC
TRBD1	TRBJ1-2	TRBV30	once	CAWSPGTENYGYTF	TGTGCCTGGAGTCCAGGGACAGAGAACTATGGCTACACCTTC
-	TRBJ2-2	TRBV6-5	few	CASRGGNTGELFF	TGTGCCAGCAGAGGCGGAAACACCGGGGAGCTGTTTTTT
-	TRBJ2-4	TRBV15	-	CATSRDGWGARYF	TGTGCCACCAGCAGAGATGGTTGGGGAGCGAGGTACTTC